The clone carrying this TCR beta chain was picked up one time. Its antigen remains unidentified. This sample was included in a study of blood T cells in healthy people across ages. For the study at large: Per two T cells, about one barcoded beta molecule was captured through template switching. Overall study findings and caveats: While age rose, TCR beta diversity per million T cells dropped in a roughly linear way. Relative to aged donors, long-lived donors carried more naive CD4+ cells and displayed higher diversity.

The germline gives CDR1 DFQATT, CDR2 SNEGSKA (reference sequence). CDR3 size: 13 residues. Through a sample-barcoded 5' primer and a J-beta primer mix, a second PCR was run for roughly 7 to 11 cycles. TCRdb itself ran the 5' RACE reads through MiXCR, one entry per CDR3 protein. This table has about 1,000,000 distinct CDR3 sequences, over 35% appearing once. The rearrangement links TRBV20-1 to TRBJ2-5, with TRBD2 as a possible D gene (5 bases). The better agreement between TRBJ2-7 and the DNA end casts doubt on the J call. The sequencing input was blood. This sequence originates from an older woman in good health. CDR3 nucleotides: TGCAGTGCAAGCGGCGACCTGGACTACGAGCAGTACTTC. Amino acids: CSASGDLDYEQYF.